This T cell receptor beta chain originates from a study of T cells in Graves' hyperthyroidism and ophthalmopathy. This CDR3 region has 18 residues. In germline, CDR1 is MDHEN, CDR2 SYDVKM. The junction had 14 bases not matched to a gene; V was cut back by 6 bases and J by 0 bases. RNA transcripts yielded amplified TCR beta CDR3 regions. Initially, a first-round RT-PCR of the TCR CDR3 employed the HTBI primer set. TCRdb reanalysed the multiplex PCR reads using MiXCR and keeps one entry per CDR3 protein. The profile shows a few hundred thousand distinct CDR3 sequences, 35% to 55% of them singletons. This sequence originates from a woman between 18 and 29 years old with Graves' hyperthyroidism. The source material was peripheral blood or thyroid tissue (not recorded which). The chain couples TRBV28 to TRBJ1-2; 9 nucleotides match TRBD1. This chain's CDR3 is CASSRVRDRDPANYGYTF. The CDR3 region has the DNA TGTGCCAGCAGCCGTGTGAGGGACAGGGACCCAGCTAACTATGGCTACACCTTC.